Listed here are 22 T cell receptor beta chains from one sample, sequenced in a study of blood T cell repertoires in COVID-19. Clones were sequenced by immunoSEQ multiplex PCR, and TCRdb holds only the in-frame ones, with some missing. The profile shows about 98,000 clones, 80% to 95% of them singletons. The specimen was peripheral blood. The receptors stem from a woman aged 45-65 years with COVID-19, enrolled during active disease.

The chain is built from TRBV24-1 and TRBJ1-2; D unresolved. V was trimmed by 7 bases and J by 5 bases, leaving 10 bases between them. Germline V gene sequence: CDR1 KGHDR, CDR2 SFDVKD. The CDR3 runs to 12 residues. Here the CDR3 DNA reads TGTGCCACCAGCGCGACCGGGTATGGCTACACCTTC. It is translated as CATSATGYGYTF.

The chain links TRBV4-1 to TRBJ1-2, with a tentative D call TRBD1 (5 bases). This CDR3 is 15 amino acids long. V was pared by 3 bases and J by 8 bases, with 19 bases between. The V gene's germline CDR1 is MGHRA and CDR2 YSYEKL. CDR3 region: CASSHPTQSREGYTF. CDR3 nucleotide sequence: TGCGCCAGCAGCCATCCCACCCAGAGCAGGGAAGGCTACACCTTC.

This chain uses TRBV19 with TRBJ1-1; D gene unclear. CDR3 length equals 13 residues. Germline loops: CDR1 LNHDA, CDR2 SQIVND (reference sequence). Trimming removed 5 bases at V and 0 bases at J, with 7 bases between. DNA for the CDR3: TGTGCCAGTAGTCTACAGATGAACACTGAAGCTTTCTTT. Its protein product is CASSLQMNTEAFF.

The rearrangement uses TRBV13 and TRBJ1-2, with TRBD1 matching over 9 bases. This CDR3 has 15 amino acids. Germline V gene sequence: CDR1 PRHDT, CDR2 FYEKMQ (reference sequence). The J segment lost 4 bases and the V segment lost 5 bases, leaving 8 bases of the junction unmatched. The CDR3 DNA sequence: TGTGCCAGCAGCCCCTCTACAGGGGGCCGCTATGGCTACACCTTC. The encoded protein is CASSPSTGGRYGYTF.

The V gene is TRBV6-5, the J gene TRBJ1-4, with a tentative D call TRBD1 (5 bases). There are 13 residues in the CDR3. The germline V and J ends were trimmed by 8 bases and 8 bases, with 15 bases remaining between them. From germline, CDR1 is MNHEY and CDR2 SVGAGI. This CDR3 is CASGDGRAEKLFF. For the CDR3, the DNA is TGTGCCAGCGGGGACGGGAGGGCAGAAAAACTGTTTTTT.

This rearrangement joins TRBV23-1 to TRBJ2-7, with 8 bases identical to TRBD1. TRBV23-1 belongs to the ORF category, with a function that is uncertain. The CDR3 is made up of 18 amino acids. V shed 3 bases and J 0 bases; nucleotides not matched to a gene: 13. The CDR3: CASSHEWTGPISSYEQYV. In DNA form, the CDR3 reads TGCGCCAGCAGTCATGAATGGACAGGGCCCATTAGCTCCTACGAGCAGTACGTC.

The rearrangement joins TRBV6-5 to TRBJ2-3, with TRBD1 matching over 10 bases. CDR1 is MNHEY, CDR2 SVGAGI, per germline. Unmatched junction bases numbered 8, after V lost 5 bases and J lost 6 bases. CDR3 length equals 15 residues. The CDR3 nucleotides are TGTGCCAGCAGTATCGGGACAGGGGATAGGGATACGCAGTATTTT. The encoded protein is CASSIGTGDRDTQYF.

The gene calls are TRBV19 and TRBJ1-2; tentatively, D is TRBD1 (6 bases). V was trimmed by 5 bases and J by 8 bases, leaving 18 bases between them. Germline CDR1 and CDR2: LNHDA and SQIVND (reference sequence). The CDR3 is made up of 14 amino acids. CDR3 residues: CASSGLGQRVGYTF. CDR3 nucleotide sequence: TGTGCCAGTAGTGGCCTGGGACAACGGGTGGGCTACACCTTC.

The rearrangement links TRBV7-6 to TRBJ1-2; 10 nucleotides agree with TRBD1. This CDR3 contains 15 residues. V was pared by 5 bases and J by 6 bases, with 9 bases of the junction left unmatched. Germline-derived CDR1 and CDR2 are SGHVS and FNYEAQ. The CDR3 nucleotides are TGTGCCAGCAGCCCTACCGGGACAGGGGCCGATGGCTACACCTTC. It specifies CASSPTGTGADGYTF.

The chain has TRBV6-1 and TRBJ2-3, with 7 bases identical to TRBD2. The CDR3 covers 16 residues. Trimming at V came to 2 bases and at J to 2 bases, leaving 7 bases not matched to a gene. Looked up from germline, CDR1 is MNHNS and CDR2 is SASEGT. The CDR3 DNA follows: TGTGCCAGCAGTGAACTGGTGGGAGGGGTCACAGATACGCAGTATTTT. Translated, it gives CASSELVGGVTDTQYF.

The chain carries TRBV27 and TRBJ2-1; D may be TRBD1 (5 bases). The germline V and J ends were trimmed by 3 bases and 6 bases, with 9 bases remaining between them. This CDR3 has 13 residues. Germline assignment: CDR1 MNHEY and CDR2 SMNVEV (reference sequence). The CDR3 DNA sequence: TGTGCCAGCAGTTTCCAGGGTTCCAATGAGCAGTTCTTC. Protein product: CASSFQGSNEQFF.

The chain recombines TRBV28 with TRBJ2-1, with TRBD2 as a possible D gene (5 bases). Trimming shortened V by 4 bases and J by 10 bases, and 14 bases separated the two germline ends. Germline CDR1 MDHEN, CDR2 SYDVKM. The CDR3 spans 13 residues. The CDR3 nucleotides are TGTGCCAGCAGTTCAGGTTTTACGGGAGAGCAGTTCTTC. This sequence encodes CASSSGFTGEQFF.

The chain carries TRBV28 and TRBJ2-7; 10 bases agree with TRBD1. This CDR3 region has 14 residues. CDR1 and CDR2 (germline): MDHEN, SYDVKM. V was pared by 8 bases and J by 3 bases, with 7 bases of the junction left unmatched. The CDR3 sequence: CASSTGTGDYEQYV. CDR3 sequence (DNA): TGTGCCAGCTCCACCGGGACAGGGGACTACGAGCAGTACGTC.

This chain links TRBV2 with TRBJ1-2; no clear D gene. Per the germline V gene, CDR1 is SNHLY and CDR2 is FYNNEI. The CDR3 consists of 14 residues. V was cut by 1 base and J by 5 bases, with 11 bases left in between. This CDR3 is CASSEEGSAYGYTF. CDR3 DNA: TGTGCCAGCAGTGAAGAAGGGAGTGCTTATGGCTACACCTTC.

CDR3 amino acids: CASSFGGQEETQYF. In nucleotides, the CDR3 is TGTGCCAGCAGCTTCGGCGGGCAGGAAGAGACCCAGTACTTC. The rearrangement links TRBV5-6 to TRBJ2-5; TRBD2 might be the D (5 bases). V was shortened by 2 bases and J by 3 bases, with 11 bases between the two germline ends. There are 14 residues in the CDR3. The V gene's germline CDR1 is SGHDT and CDR2 YYEEEE. Based on the CDR3 plus reference TRBV5-6 and TRBJ2-5, the full variable domain is DAGVTQSPTHLIKTRGQQVTLRCSPKSGHDTVSWYQQALGQGPQFIFQYYEEEERQRGNFPDRFSGHQFPNYSSELNVNALLLGDSALYLCASSFGGQEETQYFGPGTRLLVL.

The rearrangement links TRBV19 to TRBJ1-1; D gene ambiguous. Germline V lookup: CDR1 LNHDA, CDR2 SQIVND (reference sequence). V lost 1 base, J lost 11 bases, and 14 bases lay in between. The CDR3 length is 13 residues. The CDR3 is CASSIAEGLMAFF. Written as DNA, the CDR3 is TGTGCCAGTAGTATAGCTGAGGGATTAATGGCTTTCTTT.

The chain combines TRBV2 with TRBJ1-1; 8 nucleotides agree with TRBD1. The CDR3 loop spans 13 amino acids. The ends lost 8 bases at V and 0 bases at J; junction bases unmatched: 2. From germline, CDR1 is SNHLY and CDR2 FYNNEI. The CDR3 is CASLGQVNTEAFF. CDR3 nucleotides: TGTGCCAGCCTGGGACAGGTGAACACTGAAGCTTTCTTT.

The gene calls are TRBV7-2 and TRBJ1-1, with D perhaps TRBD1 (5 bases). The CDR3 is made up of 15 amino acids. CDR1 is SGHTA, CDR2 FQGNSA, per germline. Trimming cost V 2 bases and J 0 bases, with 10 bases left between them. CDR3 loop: CASSLKGFMNTEAFF. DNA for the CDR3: TGTGCCAGCAGCTTAAAGGGGTTTATGAACACTGAAGCTTTCTTT.

CDR3 coding DNA: TGTGCCAGCAGCTTGGTGGACAGGGACGATACGCAGTATTTT. This translates into CASSLVDRDDTQYF. The chain recombines TRBV5-4 with TRBJ2-3; TRBD1 matches at 8 bases. The germline CDR1 and CDR2 sequences are SGHNT and YYREEE (reference sequence). Trimming took 0 bases from V and 6 from J; bases not matched to a gene: 3. This CDR3 has 14 amino acids.

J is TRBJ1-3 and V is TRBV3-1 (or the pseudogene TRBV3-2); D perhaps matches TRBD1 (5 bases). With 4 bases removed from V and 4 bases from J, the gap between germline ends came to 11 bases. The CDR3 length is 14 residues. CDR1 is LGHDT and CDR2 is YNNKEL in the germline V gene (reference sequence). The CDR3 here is CASSPSGSGNTIYF. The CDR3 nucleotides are TGTGCCAGCAGCCCCTCAGGGTCCGGAAACACCATATATTTT.

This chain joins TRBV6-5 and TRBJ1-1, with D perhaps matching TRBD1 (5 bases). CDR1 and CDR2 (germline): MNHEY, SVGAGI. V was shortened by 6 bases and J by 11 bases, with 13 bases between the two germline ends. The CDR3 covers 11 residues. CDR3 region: CASRQGPLAFF. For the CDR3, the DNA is TGTGCCAGCAGGCAGGGTCCGCTGGCTTTCTTT.

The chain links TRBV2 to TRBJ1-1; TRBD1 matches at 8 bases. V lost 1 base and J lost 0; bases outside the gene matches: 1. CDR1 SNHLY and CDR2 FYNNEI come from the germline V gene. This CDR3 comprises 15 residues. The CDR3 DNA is TGTGCCAGCAGTGAAGGGACAGGGCTGAACACTGAAGCTTTCTTT. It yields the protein CASSEGTGLNTEAFF.